This TCR beta chain came from a study of siplizumab effects on memory and regulatory T cells. Across a few donor pairs, the naive, memory, effector memory and TEMRA subsets were sequenced without stimulation. To note about this clone: What it recognizes is unknown.

Study results and caveats: Alloreactive sequences traceable to unstimulated CD4+ memory cells were significantly reduced by siplizumab. Both greater diversity than memory cells and a major contribution to the alloresponse seemed to characterize naive T cells.

Germline V gene lookup returns CDR1 LNHNV and CDR2 YYDKDF (reference sequence). The CDR3 is made up of 16 amino acids. Trimming pared 0 bases from V and 0 bases from J, leaving 8 bases between. Per sample, around 10^5 TCR templates were assayed. The data were produced by immunoSEQ multiplex PCR, yet TCRdb's version contains in-frame clones alone and is incomplete. The table shows tens of thousands of clones, with around 95% occurring only once. This sequence was found in a human donor in good health. V is TRBV15 and J is TRBJ1-4; D is uncertain. Material for sequencing was naive CD4+ T cells sorted from blood. The CDR3 nucleotides read TGTGCCACCAGCAGAGAGACCCCTACAACTAATGAAAAACTGTTTTTT. Translation: CATSRETPTTNEKLFF.